This TCR beta chain was captured by sequencing in a study of blood T cell repertoires in COVID-19. Across the study: Whether acute or convalescent, the COVID-19 samples came from the United States, Italy and Spain.

The repertoire was sequenced with immunoSEQ multiplex PCR; TCRdb's copy has only in-frame clones and lacks some. Counted here are 160,000 or so clones, roughly 86% occurring once; the ten biggest clones make up approximately 1.4%. The receptor comes from a woman in her forties or fifties with acute or convalescent COVID-19. The sequencing sample was made of peripheral blood.

CDR3 coding DNA: TGTGCCAGCAGTCCTTTTAGCGGGTCTTACAATGAGCAGTTCTTC. The encoded protein is CASSPFSGSYNEQFF. The chain has TRBV3-1 (or the pseudogene TRBV3-2) and TRBJ2-1; TRBD2 agrees at 7 bases. CDR1 and CDR2 from the germline V gene are LGHDT and YNNKEL (reference sequence). CDR3 length: 15 residues. The V segment lost 6 bases and the J segment 4 bases; nucleotides outside the gene matches: 9.